This entry lists 9 T cell receptor beta chains sequenced from one sample in a study of shared clonotypes between healthy human individuals. TCRdb's copy holds only in-frame clones and misses some; the assay was immunoSEQ multiplex PCR. Here the sample spans about a million clones, approximately 80% being singletons. The sequenced material came from memory CD4+ T cells from PBMCs. Subset here: CD45RA-negative fraction. These receptors came from a man in his late teens or twenties in good health. Some clones in this sample may be carry-over from other donors' samples.

The CDR3 bases are TGTGCCACCAGCAGAGAGATCGGGACTAGCGGGAAAACAGATACGCAGTATTTT. Amino acid sequence: CATSREIGTSGKTDTQYF. The chain uses TRBV15 and TRBJ2-3; TRBD2 agrees at 13 bases. Unmatched junction bases numbered 6, after V lost 0 bases and J lost 3 bases. CDR3 length: 18 amino acids. CDR1 LNHNV and CDR2 YYDKDF come from the germline V gene (reference sequence). Drawing the rest from reference TRBV15 and TRBJ2-3, the complete variable domain is DAMVIQNPRYQVTQFGKPVTLSCSQTLNHNVMYWYQQKSSQAPKLLFHYYDKDFNNEADTPDNFQSRRPNTSFCFLDIRSPGLGDTAMYLCATSREIGTSGKTDTQYFGPGTRLTVL.

The chain is built from TRBV19 and TRBJ2-5, with a possible D match to TRBD1 (5 bases). The V end lost 2 bases, the J end lost 4 bases, and 8 bases lay between the germline ends. The CDR3 consists of 13 residues. CDR1 and CDR2 from the germline V gene are LNHDA and SQIVND (reference sequence). CDR3 residues: CASSINRIETQYF. The CDR3 coding sequence is TGTGCCAGTAGTATAAACAGGATAGAGACCCAGTACTTC.

V gene TRBV18 combines with J gene TRBJ1-2; D is unresolved. Germline-derived CDR1 and CDR2 are KGHSH and LQKENI. The CDR3 is made up of 14 amino acids. Trimming shortened V by 3 bases and J by 2 bases, and 10 bases separated the two germline ends. The CDR3 loop reads CASSPDIANYGYTF. DNA of the CDR3: TGTGCCAGCTCACCTGATATCGCGAACTATGGCTACACCTTC. Supplemented by reference TRBV18 and TRBJ1-2, the full variable domain reads NAGVMQNPRHLVRRRGQEARLRCSPMKGHSHVYWYRQLPEEGLKFMVYLQKENIIDESGMPKERFSAEFPKEGPSILRIQQVVRGDSAAYFCASSPDIANYGYTFGSGTRLTVV.

This clone was counted between two and nine times. The chain carries TRBV2 and TRBJ2-7; TRBD2 might be the D (5 bases). V was shortened by 3 bases and J by 7 bases, with 19 bases between the two germline ends. The CDR3 has 15 residues. CDR1 SNHLY and CDR2 FYNNEI come from the germline V gene. The CDR3 DNA is TGTGCCAGCAGTGATTTTCTAGCTTTGTATGAGGAGCAGTACTTC. Translating it yields CASSDFLALYEEQYF.

This clone was counted once. V and J are TRBV6-1 and TRBJ1-5, with TRBD1 identical over 9 bases. J was trimmed by 5 bases and V by 8 bases; bases with no gene match: 4. Germline V CDR1 and CDR2: MNHNS, SASEGT. The CDR3 length is 13 residues. The CDR3 reads CASGRDRDQPQHF. CDR3 sequence (DNA): TGTGCCAGCGGCCGGGACAGGGATCAGCCCCAGCATTTT.

Remarks on this clone: Given a much more abundant clone one base away, this may be a read error. Other DNA variants within this sample encode the same CDR3. V gene TRBV5-1 combines with J gene TRBJ2-1; D may be TRBD2 (6 bases). Between the trimmed V and J ends, which lost 3 bases and 3 bases, there was a span of 7 bases. The V gene's germline CDR1 is SGHRS and CDR2 YFSETQ. This CDR3 comprises 13 residues. The CDR3 sequence: CASSWGGYNEQFF. Here the CDR3 DNA reads TGCGCCAGCAGCTGGGGAGGCTACAATGAGCAGTTCTTC.

The chain carries TRBV5-1 and TRBJ2-6; 7 nucleotides line up with TRBD1. The CDR3 totals 15 residues. Germline CDR1 SGHRS, CDR2 YFSETQ. V trimming: 4 bases; J trimming: 2 bases; junction bases outside the gene matches: 3. CDR3 loop: CASSQDRAGANVLTF. The CDR3 DNA reads TGCGCCAGCAGCCAAGACAGGGCTGGGGCCAACGTCCTGACTTTC.

The chain links TRBV28 to TRBJ2-2; D not certain. The V and J ends lost 4 bases and 6 bases respectively, with 9 bases between them. The CDR3 has 13 residues. Germline-derived CDR1 and CDR2 are MDHEN and SYDVKM. For the CDR3, the DNA is TGTGCCAGCAGTTCATCAGTCCCCGGGGAGCTGTTTTTT. It codes for CASSSSVPGELFF.

The chain combines TRBV6-6 with TRBJ1-5, with a possible D match to TRBD1 (5 bases). The CDR3 consists of 13 residues. Germline assignment: CDR1 MNHNY and CDR2 SVGAGI (reference sequence). Trimming pared 6 bases from V and 4 bases from J, leaving 10 bases between. In nucleotides, the CDR3 is TGTGCCAGCAGGGCAGGGTCAAATCAGCCCCAGCATTTT. Translated, it gives CASRAGSNQPQHF.